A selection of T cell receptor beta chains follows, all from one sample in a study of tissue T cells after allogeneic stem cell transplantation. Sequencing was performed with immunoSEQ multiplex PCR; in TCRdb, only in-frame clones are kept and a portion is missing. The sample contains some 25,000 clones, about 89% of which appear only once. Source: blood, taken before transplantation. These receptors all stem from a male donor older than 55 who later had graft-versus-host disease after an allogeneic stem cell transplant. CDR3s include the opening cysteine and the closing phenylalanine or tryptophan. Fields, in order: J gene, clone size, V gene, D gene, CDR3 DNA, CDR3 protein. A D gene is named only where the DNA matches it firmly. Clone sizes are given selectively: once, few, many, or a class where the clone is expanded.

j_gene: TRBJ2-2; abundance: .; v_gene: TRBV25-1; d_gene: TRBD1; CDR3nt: TGTGCCAGCAGAGCCCCCGGGACAGCAAACACCGGGGAGCTGTTTTTT; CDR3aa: CASRAPGTANTGELFF
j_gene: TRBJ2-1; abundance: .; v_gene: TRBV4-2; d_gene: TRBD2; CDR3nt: TGTGCCAGCAGCCAAGACCACACTAGCGGGGGATTTAATGAGCAGTTCTTC; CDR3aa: CASSQDHTSGGFNEQFF
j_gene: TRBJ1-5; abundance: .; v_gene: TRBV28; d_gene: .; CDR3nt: TGTGCCAGCAGTTCGCCCCCCGGGGGATTTCAGCCCCAGCATTTT; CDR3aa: CASSSPPGGFQPQHF
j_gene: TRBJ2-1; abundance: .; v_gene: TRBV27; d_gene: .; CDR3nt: TGTGCCAGCAATTTAAGGGGGAACCCAGTCCGTTACAATGAGCAGTTCTTC; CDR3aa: CASNLRGNPVRYNEQFF
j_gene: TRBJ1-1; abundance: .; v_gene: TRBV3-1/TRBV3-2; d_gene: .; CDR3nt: TGTGCCAGCAGAAACGTGAGGGAGGCGGCTTTCTTT; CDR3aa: CASRNVREAAFF
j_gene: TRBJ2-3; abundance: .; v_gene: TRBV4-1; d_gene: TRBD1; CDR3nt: TGCGCCAGCAGCTCATCGATAGACAGGGGGCGTAGCCCTACGCAGTATTTT; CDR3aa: CASSSSIDRGRSPTQYF
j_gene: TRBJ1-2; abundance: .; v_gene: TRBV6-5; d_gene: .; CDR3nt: TGTGCCAGCAGCCCGGATTACAACTATGGCTACACCTTC; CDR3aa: CASSPDYNYGYTF
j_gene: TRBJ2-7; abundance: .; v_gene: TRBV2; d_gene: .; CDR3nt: TGTGCCAGCAGTGGCCCAGGGGACTCCTACGAGCAGTACTTC; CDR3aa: CASSGPGDSYEQYF
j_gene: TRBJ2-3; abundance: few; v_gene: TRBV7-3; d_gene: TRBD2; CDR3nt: TGTGCAACCTCTTTAGCGGGAAGCACAGATACGCAGTATTTT; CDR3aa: CATSLAGSTDTQYF
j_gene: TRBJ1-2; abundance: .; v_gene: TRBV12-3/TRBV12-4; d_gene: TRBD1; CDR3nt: TGTGCCAGCAGCTGGACAGGGGGCAATGGCTACACCTTC; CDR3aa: CASSWTGGNGYTF
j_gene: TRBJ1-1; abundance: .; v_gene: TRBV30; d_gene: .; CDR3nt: TGTGCCTGGCTAGTGGACACTGAAGCTTTCTTT; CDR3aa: CAWLVDTEAFF
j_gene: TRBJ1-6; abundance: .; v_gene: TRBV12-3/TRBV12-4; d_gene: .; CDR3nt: TGTGCCAGCAGATTCTATAATTCACCCCTCCACTTT; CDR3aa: CASRFYNSPLHF
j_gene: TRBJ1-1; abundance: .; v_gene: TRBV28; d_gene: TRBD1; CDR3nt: TGTGCCAGCAAATGGGACAGGGGGCGCACTGAAGCTTTCTTT; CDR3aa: CASKWDRGRTEAFF
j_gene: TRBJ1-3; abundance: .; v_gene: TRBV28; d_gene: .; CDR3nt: TGTGCCAGCAGTTTACCCGGGATCAACTCTGGAAACACCATATATTTT; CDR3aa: CASSLPGINSGNTIYF
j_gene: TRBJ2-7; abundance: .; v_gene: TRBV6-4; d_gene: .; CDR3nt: TGTGTCCGGGGATACGAGCAGTACTTC; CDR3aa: CVRGYEQYF
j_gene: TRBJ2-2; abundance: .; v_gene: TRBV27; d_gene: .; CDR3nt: TGTGCCAGCAGTTGGGGACAGAACACCGGGGAGCTGTTTTTT; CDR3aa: CASSWGQNTGELFF
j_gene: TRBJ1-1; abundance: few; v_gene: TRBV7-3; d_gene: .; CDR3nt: TGTGCCAGCAGCTTAACGTATGGGTCAAACACTGAAGCTTTCTTT; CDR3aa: CASSLTYGSNTEAFF
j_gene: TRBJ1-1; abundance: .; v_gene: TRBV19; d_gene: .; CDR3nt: TGTGCCAGTAGTTTGATTGGACGGGGAGGCACTGAAGCTTTCTTT; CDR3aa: CASSLIGRGGTEAFF
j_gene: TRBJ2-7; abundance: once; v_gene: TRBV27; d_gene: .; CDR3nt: TGTGCCAGCAGTTTTGGCACGGGGTCGGGATCCTACGAGCAGTACTTC; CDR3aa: CASSFGTGSGSYEQYF
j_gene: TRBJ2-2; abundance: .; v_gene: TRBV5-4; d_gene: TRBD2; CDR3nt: TGTGCCAGCAGCTTGGGTAGCGGGAGAGCGACCGGGGAGCTGTTTTTT; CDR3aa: CASSLGSGRATGELFF
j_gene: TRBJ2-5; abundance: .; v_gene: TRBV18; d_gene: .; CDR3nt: TGTGCCAGCTCACCCCAAGAGACCCAGTACTTC; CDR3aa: CASSPQETQYF
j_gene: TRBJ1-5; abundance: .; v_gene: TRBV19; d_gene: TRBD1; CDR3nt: TGTGCCAGTAGTCCGGACAGGTCTGGCCAGCCCCAGCATTTT; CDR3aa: CASSPDRSGQPQHF
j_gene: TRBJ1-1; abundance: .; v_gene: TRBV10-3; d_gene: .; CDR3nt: TGTGCCATCAGCGGGGGTGCCCAGAACACTGAAGCTTTCTTT; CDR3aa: CAISGGAQNTEAFF
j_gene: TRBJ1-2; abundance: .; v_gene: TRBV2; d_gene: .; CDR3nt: TGTGCCAGCAAGGATGAAGGGGCCCTGTCCTACACCTTC; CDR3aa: CASKDEGALSYTF
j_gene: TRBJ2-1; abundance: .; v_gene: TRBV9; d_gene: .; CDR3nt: TGTGCCAGCAGCCGTCTCTGGGGTTTGGACAATGAGCAGTTCTTC; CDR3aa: CASSRLWGLDNEQFF
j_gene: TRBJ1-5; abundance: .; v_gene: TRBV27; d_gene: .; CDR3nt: TGTGCCAGCAGCCCCAACCTGAGGGGCAAGAACAGCAATCAGCCCCAGCATTTT; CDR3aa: CASSPNLRGKNSNQPQHF
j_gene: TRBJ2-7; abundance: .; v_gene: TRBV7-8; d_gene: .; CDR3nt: TGTGCCAGCAGCTCCGGGACACCTACCTACGAGCAGTACTTC; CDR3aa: CASSSGTPTYEQYF
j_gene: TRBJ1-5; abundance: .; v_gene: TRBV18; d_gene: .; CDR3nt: TGTGCCAGCTCACCCCCCGAGGGAGGGGGACCCAATCAGCCCCAGCATTTT; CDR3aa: CASSPPEGGGPNQPQHF
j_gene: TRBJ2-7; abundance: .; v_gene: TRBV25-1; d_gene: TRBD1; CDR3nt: TGTGCCAGCAGTGACCGAGGGACAGGGGCGTCCGAGCAGTACTTC; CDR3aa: CASSDRGTGASEQYF
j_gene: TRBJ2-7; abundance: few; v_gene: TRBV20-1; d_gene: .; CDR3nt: TGCAGTGCTAGGCTTCAATACGAGCAGTACTTC; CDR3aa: CSARLQYEQYF
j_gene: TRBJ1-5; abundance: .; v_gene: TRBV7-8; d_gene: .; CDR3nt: TGTGCCAGCAGCCGAAAATACCAATTCCACCCATTTTATAGCAATCAGCCCCAGCATTTT; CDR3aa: CASSRKYQFHPFYSNQPQHF
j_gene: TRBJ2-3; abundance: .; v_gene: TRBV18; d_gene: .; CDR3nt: TGTGCCAGCTCACCCCAGAGCACAGATACGCAGTATTTT; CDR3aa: CASSPQSTDTQYF